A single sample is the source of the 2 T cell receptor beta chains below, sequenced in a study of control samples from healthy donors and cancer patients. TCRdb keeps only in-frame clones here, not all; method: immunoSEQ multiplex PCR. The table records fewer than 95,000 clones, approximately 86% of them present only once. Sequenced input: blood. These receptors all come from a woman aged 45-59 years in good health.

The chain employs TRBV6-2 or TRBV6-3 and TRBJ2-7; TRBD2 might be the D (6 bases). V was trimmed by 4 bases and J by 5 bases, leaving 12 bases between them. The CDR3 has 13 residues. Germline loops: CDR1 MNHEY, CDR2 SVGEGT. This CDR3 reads CASSFREINEQYF. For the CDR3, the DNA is TGTGCCAGCAGTTTCCGGGAGATCAACGAGCAGTACTTC.

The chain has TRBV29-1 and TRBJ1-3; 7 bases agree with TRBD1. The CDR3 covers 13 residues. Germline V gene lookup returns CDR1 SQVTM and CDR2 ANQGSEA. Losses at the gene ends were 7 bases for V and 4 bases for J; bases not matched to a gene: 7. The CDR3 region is CSGAQGPGNTIYF. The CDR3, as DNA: TGCAGCGGGGCACAGGGGCCAGGAAACACCATATATTTT.